The 9 T cell receptor beta chains below all came from one sample that was sequenced in a study of blood T cell repertoires in COVID-19. The method was immunoSEQ multiplex PCR; TCRdb's version includes in-frame clones alone and lacks a portion of them. The table includes some 110,000 clones, roughly 80% detected once. Sequenced: peripheral blood. The receptor set was obtained from a man between 60 and 75 years old with acute or convalescent COVID-19.

This clone was detected only a few times. The rearrangement links TRBV7-9 to TRBJ1-2, with a possible D match to TRBD1 (6 bases). Germline V lookup: CDR1 SEHNR, CDR2 FQNEAQ (reference sequence). The CDR3 extends over 12 amino acids. V was clipped by 5 bases and J by 5 bases, with 9 bases between them. The CDR3 region is CASSPGVYGYTF. The CDR3 DNA reads TGTGCCAGCAGCCCAGGGGTGTATGGCTACACCTTC.

The rearrangement links TRBV27 to TRBJ2-1; 9 nucleotides agree with TRBD1. Unmatched junction bases numbered 9, after V lost 6 bases and J lost 9 bases. Germline CDR1 is MNHEY and CDR2 is SMNVEV (reference sequence). This CDR3 is 14 amino acids long. The DNA for the CDR3 is TGTGCCAGCAGGAAGGGGGACAGGGTGGGTGAGCAGTTCTTC. It specifies CASRKGDRVGEQFF.

The chain is built from TRBV7-9 and TRBJ1-4, with a weak D call TRBD1 (6 bases). CDR1 and CDR2 (germline): SEHNR, FQNEAQ (reference sequence). V was trimmed by 5 bases and J by 3 bases, leaving 13 bases between them. The CDR3 consists of 15 residues. The CDR3: CASSPTGISNEKLFF. DNA for the CDR3: TGTGCCAGCAGCCCCACAGGGATATCTAATGAAAAACTGTTTTTT.

The CDR3 loop is CASSPRARGFDEQYF. In DNA form, the CDR3 reads TGTGCCAGCAGCCCGAGGGCCAGGGGTTTCGACGAGCAGTACTTC. This rearrangement joins TRBV7-2 to TRBJ2-7; maybe TRBD1 (6 bases). V was trimmed by 5 bases and J by 5 bases, leaving 19 bases between them. CDR3 length: 15 residues. The germline CDR1 and CDR2 sequences are SGHTA and FQGNSA.

The gene calls are TRBV27 and TRBJ2-1; 13 bases match TRBD2. V lost 3 bases to trimming and J lost 0 bases; unmatched junction nucleotides: 14. The germline V gene encodes CDR1 MNHEY and CDR2 SMNVEV (reference sequence). This CDR3 spans 21 amino acids. The CDR3 bases are TGTGCCAGCAGTTTTGGTTTCGTGGGACTAGCGGGACCGAGCTCCTACAATGAGCAGTTCTTC. Translation gives CASSFGFVGLAGPSSYNEQFF.

As DNA, the CDR3 is TGCAGCGTTGAAGGGTCTAGCGGGAGGATCAATGAGCAGTTCTTC. Residues: CSVEGSSGRINEQFF. This chain joins TRBV29-1 and TRBJ2-1; 11 positions match TRBD2. J gave up 6 bases and V 1 base, and 5 bases lay outside the gene matches. Germline loops: CDR1 SQVTM, CDR2 ANQGSEA. CDR3 length: 15 residues.

This sequence joins TRBV30 and TRBJ1-2, with TRBD1 matching 7 bases. Per the germline V gene, CDR1 is GTSNPN and CDR2 is SVGIG (reference sequence). V trimming: 2 bases; J trimming: 8 bases; junction bases outside the gene matches: 5. The CDR3 totals 12 residues. In DNA form, the CDR3 reads TGTGCCTGGAGTCTTTACAGGGGAGGCTACACCTTC. Its protein is CAWSLYRGGYTF.

This chain uses TRBV27 with TRBJ2-2; TRBD1 is a possible D gene (6 bases). V lost 6 bases and J 2 bases, leaving 13 bases between the germline ends. Germline assignment: CDR1 MNHEY and CDR2 SMNVEV (reference sequence). This CDR3 region has 15 residues. The CDR3 loop is CASRLQGFNTGELFF. CDR3 DNA: TGTGCCAGCAGGCTACAGGGCTTCAACACCGGGGAGCTGTTTTTT.

V and J are TRBV6-5 and TRBJ1-5, with 7 bases identical to TRBD1. The CDR3 is made up of 15 amino acids. V shed 6 bases, J shed 1 base, and the junction held 6 bases outside the gene matches. From germline, CDR1 is MNHEY and CDR2 SVGAGI. Here the CDR3 reads CASRPPGQSNQPQHF. The CDR3 coding sequence is TGTGCCAGCAGGCCCCCGGGACAGAGCAATCAGCCCCAGCATTTT.